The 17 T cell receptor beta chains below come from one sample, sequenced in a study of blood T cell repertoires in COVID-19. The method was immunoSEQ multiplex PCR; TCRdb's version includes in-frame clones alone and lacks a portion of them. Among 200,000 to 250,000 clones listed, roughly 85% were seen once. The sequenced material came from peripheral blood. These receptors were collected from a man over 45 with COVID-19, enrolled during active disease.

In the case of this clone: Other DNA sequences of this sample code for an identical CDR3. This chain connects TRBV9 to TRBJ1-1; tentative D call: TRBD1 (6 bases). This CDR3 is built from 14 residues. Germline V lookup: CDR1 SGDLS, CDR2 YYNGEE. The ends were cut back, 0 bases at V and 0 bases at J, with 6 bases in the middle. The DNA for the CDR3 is TGTGCCAGCAGCGTAGACAGGGTGAACACTGAAGCTTTCTTT. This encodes CASSVDRVNTEAFF.

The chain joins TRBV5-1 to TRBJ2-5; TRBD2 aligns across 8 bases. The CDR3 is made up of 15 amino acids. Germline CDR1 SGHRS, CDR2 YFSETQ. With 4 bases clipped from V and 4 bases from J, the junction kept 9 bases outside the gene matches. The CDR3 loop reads CASSPGGAFPETQYF. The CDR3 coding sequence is TGCGCCAGCAGCCCCGGGGGGGCCTTCCCAGAGACCCAGTACTTC.

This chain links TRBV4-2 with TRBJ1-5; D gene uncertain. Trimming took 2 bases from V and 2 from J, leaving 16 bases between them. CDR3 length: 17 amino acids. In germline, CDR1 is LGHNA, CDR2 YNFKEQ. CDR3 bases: TGTGCCAGCAGCCAAATGACGGCTTGGGAGGGCAATCAGCCCCAGCATTTT. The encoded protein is CASSQMTAWEGNQPQHF.

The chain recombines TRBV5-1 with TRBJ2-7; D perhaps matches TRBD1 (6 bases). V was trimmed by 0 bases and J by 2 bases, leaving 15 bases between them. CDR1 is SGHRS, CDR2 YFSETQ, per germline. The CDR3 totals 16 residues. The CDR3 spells CASSLDYRAKTYEQYF. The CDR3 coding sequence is TGCGCCAGCAGCTTGGATTACAGGGCCAAGACCTACGAGCAGTACTTC.

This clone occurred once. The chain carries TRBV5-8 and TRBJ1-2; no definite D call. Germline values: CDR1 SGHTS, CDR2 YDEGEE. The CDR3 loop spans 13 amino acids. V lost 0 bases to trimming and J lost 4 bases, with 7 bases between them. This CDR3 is CASSLGLFYGYTF. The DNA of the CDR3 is TGTGCCAGCAGCTTGGGACTGTTCTATGGCTACACCTTC. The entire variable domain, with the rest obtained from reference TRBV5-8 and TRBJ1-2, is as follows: EAGVTQSPTHLIKTRGQQATLRCSPISGHTSVYWYQQALGLGLQFLLWYDEGEERNRGNFPPRFSGRQFPNYSSELNVNALELEDSALYLCASSLGLFYGYTFGSGTRLTVV.

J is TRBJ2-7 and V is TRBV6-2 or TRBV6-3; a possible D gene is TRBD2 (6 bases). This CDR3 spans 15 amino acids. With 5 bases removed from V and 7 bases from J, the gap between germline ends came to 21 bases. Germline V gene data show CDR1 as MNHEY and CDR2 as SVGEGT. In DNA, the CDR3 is TGTGCCAGCAGTGCCTACGAAAGCAAGGGGAGGGAGCAGTACTTC. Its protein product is CASSAYESKGREQYF.

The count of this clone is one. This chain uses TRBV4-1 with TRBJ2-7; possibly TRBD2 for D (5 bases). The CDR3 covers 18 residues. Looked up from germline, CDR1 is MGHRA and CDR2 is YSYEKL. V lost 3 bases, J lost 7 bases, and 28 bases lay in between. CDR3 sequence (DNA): TGCGCCAGCAGCCAGATCCTCAGTGATGGGAGATTGATTTGGGAGCAGTACTTC. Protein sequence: CASSQILSDGRLIWEQYF.

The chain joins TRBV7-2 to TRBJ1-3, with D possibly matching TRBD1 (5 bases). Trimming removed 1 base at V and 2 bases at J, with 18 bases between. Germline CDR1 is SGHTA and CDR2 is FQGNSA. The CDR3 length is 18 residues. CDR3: CASSLGGGSAFTGNTIYF. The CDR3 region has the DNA TGTGCCAGCAGCTTAGGGGGGGGGTCGGCTTTTACTGGAAACACCATATATTTT.

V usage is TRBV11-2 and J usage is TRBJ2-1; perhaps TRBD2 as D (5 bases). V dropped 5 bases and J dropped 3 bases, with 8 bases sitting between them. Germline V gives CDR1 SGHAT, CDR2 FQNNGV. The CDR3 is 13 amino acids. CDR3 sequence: CASSLRDYNEQFF. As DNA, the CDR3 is TGTGCCAGCAGCCTCCGGGACTACAATGAGCAGTTCTTC.

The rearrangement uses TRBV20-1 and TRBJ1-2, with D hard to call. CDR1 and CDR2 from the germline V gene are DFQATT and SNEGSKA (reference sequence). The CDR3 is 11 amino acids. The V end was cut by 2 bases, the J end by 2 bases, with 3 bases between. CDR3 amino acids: CSARSNYGYTF. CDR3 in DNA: TGCAGTGCTAGATCAAACTATGGCTACACCTTC.

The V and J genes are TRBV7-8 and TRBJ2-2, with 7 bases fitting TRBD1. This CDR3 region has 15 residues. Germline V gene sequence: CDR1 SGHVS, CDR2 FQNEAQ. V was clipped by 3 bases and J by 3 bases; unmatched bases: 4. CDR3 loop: CASSFRQGYTGELFF. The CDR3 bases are TGTGCCAGCAGCTTTCGACAGGGATACACCGGGGAGCTGTTTTTT.

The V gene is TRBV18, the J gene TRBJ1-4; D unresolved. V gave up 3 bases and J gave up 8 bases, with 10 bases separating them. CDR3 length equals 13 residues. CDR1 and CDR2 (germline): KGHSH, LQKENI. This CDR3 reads CASSPARVEKLFF. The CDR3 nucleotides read TGTGCCAGCTCACCCGCCCGGGTAGAAAAACTGTTTTTT.

The chain's CDR3 is CASSQDVGGVDTEAFF. CDR3 DNA: TGCGCCAGCAGCCAAGATGTGGGGGGGGTGGACACTGAAGCTTTCTTT. This chain uses TRBV4-1 with TRBJ1-1, with a tentative D call TRBD1 (5 bases). The ends were cut back, 0 bases at V and 3 bases at J, with 14 bases in the middle. Germline-derived CDR1 and CDR2 are MGHRA and YSYEKL. This CDR3 has 16 amino acids.

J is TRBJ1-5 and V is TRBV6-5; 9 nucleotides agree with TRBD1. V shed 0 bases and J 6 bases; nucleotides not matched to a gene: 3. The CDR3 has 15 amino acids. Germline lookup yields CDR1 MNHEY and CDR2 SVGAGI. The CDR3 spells CASSYSWDRVQPQHF. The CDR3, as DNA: TGTGCCAGCAGTTACTCCTGGGACAGGGTTCAGCCCCAGCATTTT.

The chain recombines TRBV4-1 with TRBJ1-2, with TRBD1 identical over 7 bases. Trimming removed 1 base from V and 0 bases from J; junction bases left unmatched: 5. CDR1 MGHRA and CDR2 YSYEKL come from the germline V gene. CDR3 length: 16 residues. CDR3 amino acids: CASSQGRGQTNYGYTF. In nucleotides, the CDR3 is TGCGCCAGCAGCCAAGGAAGGGGACAGACTAACTATGGCTACACCTTC.

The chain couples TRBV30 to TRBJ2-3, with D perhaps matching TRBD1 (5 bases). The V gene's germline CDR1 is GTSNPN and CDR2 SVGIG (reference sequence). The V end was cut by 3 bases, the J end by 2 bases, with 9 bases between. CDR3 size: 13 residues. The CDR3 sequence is CAWRGHTTDTQYF. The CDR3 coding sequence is TGTGCCTGGAGGGGGCATACCACAGATACGCAGTATTTT.

The CDR3: CASKFTGDDYGYTF. DNA of the CDR3: TGTGCCAGCAAATTCACAGGGGACGACTATGGCTACACCTTC. The rearrangement links TRBV2 to TRBJ1-2; 7 nucleotides line up with TRBD1. This CDR3 is 14 amino acids long. Germline CDR1 is SNHLY and CDR2 is FYNNEI. J was trimmed by 3 bases and V by 7 bases; bases with no gene match: 8.